This T cell receptor beta chain was obtained from a study of blood T cell repertoires in COVID-19. J gave up 9 bases and V 2 bases, and 5 bases lay outside the gene matches. CDR3 length equals 13 residues. CDR1 and CDR2 from the germline V gene are MNHEY and SVGEGT. Some clones are missing from TCRdb's copy, which holds only in-frame ones; the method was immunoSEQ multiplex PCR. This sample has fewer than 250,000 clones, with around 89% found just once. The sequence was obtained from a man in his forties or fifties who had been exposed to COVID-19. J is TRBJ1-2 and V is TRBV6-2 or TRBV6-3, with TRBD1 identical over 8 bases. Sequenced material: PBMCs or T cells enriched from blood (not recorded which). The CDR3 DNA follows: TGTGCCAGCAGTTACGGTCAGGGGGCGAGCTACACCTTC. This translates into CASSYGQGASYTF.